These 7 T cell receptor beta chains originate from one sample sequenced in a study of blood T cells in healthy people across ages (dated by TCRdb to 2015 to 2017). The method was 5' RACE. The data were produced on an Illumina HiSeq 2500. The second PCR ran for about 7 to 11 cycles and used a J-beta primer mix along with a sample-barcoded 5' primer. TCRdb cleaned the public reads at Q25 with fastp, built clones with MiXCR and kept in-frame beta chains. Duplicate CDR3 protein sequences are folded into a single record with the most common DNA and genes. For this sample the table gives about 1.8 million distinct CDR3 sequences, of which around half were detected only once. The ten largest clones represent around 2.1% of the sample. Sequenced sample: blood. The receptor source for this set is a middle-aged woman in good health.

This clonotype was seen only a few times. This chain connects TRBV6-5 to TRBJ1-2, with D uncertain. The CDR3 spans 13 residues. V lost 0 bases, J lost 6 bases, and 8 bases lay in between. Germline CDR1 reads MNHEY; CDR2 reads SVGAGI. CDR3 protein: CASSYSGVNGYTF. The CDR3 DNA reads TGTGCCAGCAGTTACTCTGGAGTTAATGGCTACACCTTC.

This clonotype was detected only a few times. The genes are TRBV6-2 or TRBV6-3 and TRBJ2-4; D call uncertain. The end of the DNA fits TRBJ2-7 better, so the J call may be wrong. The CDR3 covers 11 residues. CDR1 and CDR2 from the germline V gene are MNHEY and SVGEGT. The CDR3 DNA is TGTGCCAGCATGACGATCAACGAGCAGTACTTC. This sequence encodes CASMTINEQYF.

The V gene is TRBV3-1, the J gene TRBJ2-7; 11 nucleotides line up with TRBD2. Germline values: CDR1 LGHDT, CDR2 YNNKEL (reference sequence). This CDR3 has 16 residues. J was trimmed by 1 base and V by 1 base; bases with no gene match: 3. The CDR3 loop is CASSQGASGGSYEQYF. CDR3 coding DNA: TGTGCCAGCAGCCAAGGCGCTAGCGGGGGGTCCTACGAGCAGTACTTC.

This chain links TRBV4-1 with TRBJ2-1, with TRBD1 as a possible D gene (6 bases). Germline CDR1 is MGHRA and CDR2 is YSYEKL. This CDR3 comprises 18 residues. V lost 0 bases, J lost 0 bases, and 15 bases lay in between. CDR3 loop: CASSQESPGASSYNEQFF. CDR3 nucleotide sequence: TGCGCCAGCAGCCAAGAGAGCCCAGGGGCCAGCTCCTACAATGAGCAGTTCTTC.

The chain uses TRBV6-5 and TRBJ1-2; D unclear. The length of the CDR3 is 14 residues. With 2 bases removed from V and 1 base from J, the gap between germline ends came to 8 bases. Germline lookup yields CDR1 MNHEY and CDR2 SVGAGI. CDR3 sequence: CASSYGRFNYGYTF. For the CDR3, the DNA is TGTGCCAGCAGTTACGGCAGATTTAACTATGGCTACACCTTC.

The V gene is TRBV9, the J gene TRBJ2-3; tentatively, D is TRBD2 (7 bases). The CDR3 sequence is 15 residues long. Trimming pared 0 bases from V and 4 bases from J, leaving 12 bases between. Germline V CDR1 and CDR2: SGDLS, YYNGEE. Here the CDR3 reads CASSVATGRADTQYF. The DNA for the CDR3 is TGTGCCAGCAGCGTAGCTACAGGGAGGGCAGATACGCAGTATTTT.

V is TRBV3-1 and J is TRBJ1-2; the D is unclear. V was pared by 1 base and J by 0 bases, with 12 bases between. In germline, CDR1 is LGHDT, CDR2 YNNKEL (reference sequence). The CDR3 has 16 residues. CDR3 sequence reads: CASSQGLRSSNYGYTF. The DNA for the CDR3 is TGTGCCAGCAGCCAAGGGTTAAGGAGTTCTAACTATGGCTACACCTTC.